The source of this TCR beta chain is a study of shared T cell receptors in the human thymus. Only in-frame clones appear in the TCRdb table, and some are missing; sequencing was by immunoSEQ multiplex PCR. The sample has some 720,000 clones, around nine tenths seen once. Losses at the gene ends were 6 bases for V and 3 bases for J; bases not matched to a gene: 2. CDR3 length equals 12 residues. Germline CDR1 MNHEY, CDR2 SVGAGI. This sample also belongs to another study, concerning human thymus T cells. As reported in that work: Congenital heart defects were the reason for the corrective surgery that the donors, healthy Finnish infants, were having. Thymic material originated from resections removed in the course of corrective heart surgery. Thymic and blood repertoires showed apparently biased V and J gene usage. Thymic repertoires from unrelated individuals overlapped highly, related research reported.

This TCR was recovered from a boy younger than two with a congenital heart defect. Sequencing was done on a sample of thymocytes. This chain uses TRBV6-5 with TRBJ2-7; 7 bases are a match to TRBD1. The CDR3 bases are TGTGCCAGCAGGGACAGGTTCTACGAGCAGTACTTC. Translation: CASRDRFYEQYF.